Below are 26 T cell receptor beta chains sequenced from a single sample in a study of shared clonotypes between healthy human individuals. TCRdb's table, derived via immunoSEQ multiplex PCR, lists solely in-frame clones and lacks some. Here the sample spans 2 million to 2.5 million clones, around 93% being singletons. The sample taken for sequencing was naive CD4+ T cells from PBMCs. The subset: CD45RA+ positively selected. The source is a man younger than 35 in good health. Some clones in this sample may be carry-over from other donors' samples.

The chain combines TRBV5-1 with TRBJ2-7, with a tentative D call TRBD1 (5 bases). Germline V gene data show CDR1 as SGHRS and CDR2 as YFSETQ. This CDR3 is built from 14 residues. V lost 0 bases, J lost 5 bases, and 12 bases lay in between. The CDR3, as DNA: TGCGCCAGCAGCTTGGGAAGGGGTGGACACGAGCAGTACTTC. Translating gives CASSLGRGGHEQYF. The full variable domain, with the rest looked up from reference TRBV5-1 and TRBJ2-7, is KAGVTQTPRYLIKTRGQQVTLSCSPISGHRSVSWYQQTPGQGLQFLFEYFSETQRNKGNFPGRFSGRQFSNSRSEMNVSTLELGDSALYLCASSLGRGGHEQYFGPGTRLTVT.

This clone appeared a few times. V is TRBV5-1 and J is TRBJ1-2; 11 bases fit TRBD1. Trimming took 4 bases from V and 8 from J; bases not matched to a gene: 13. The V gene's germline CDR1 is SGHRS and CDR2 YFSETQ. The CDR3 has 16 residues. The CDR3 reads CASSPITGQGAHGYTF. CDR3 nucleotides: TGCGCCAGCAGCCCGATAACCGGACAGGGGGCGCACGGCTACACCTTC.

The chain employs TRBV5-1 and TRBJ2-5; no clear D. The CDR3 has 14 amino acids. Deletions cut 2 bases from V and 1 base from J, with 9 bases between. Germline CDR1 and CDR2: SGHRS and YFSETQ. CDR3 DNA sequence: TGCGCCAGCAGCTTATTCAGCTTCCAAGAGACCCAGTACTTC. Protein product: CASSLFSFQETQYF.

This chain uses TRBV7-8 with TRBJ2-7, with 10 bases fitting TRBD2. The CDR3 runs 12 residues. V was pared by 0 bases and J by 11 bases, with 1 base of the junction left unmatched. Germline loops: CDR1 SGHVS, CDR2 FQNEAQ. CDR3 DNA sequence: TGTGCCAGCAGCTTAGCGGGACTAGCGAAGTACTTC. Its translation: CASSLAGLAKYF.

The chain links TRBV10-3 to TRBJ1-2; D not resolved. The CDR3 sequence is 14 residues long. Per germline, CDR1 ENHRY and CDR2 SYGVKD. With 7 bases removed from V and 8 bases from J, the gap between germline ends came to 20 bases. CDR3 protein: CAINPGNREKGYTF. The CDR3 DNA reads as TGTGCCATCAATCCCGGAAATCGGGAGAAGGGCTACACCTTC.

V gene TRBV18 combines with J gene TRBJ2-7; maybe TRBD1 (6 bases). The CDR3 totals 14 residues. Trimming removed 5 bases from V and 1 base from J, with 12 bases in between. From germline, CDR1 is KGHSH and CDR2 LQKENI. This chain's CDR3 is CASSGPGDSYEQYF. The CDR3 DNA sequence: TGTGCCAGCTCAGGGCCAGGGGATTCCTACGAGCAGTACTTC.

This rearrangement joins TRBV25-1 to TRBJ1-4; the D gene is possibly TRBD1 (5 bases). The germline V and J ends were trimmed by 0 bases and 6 bases, with 14 bases remaining between them. Germline assignment: CDR1 MGHDK and CDR2 SYGVNS. The CDR3 totals 16 residues. This chain's CDR3 is CASSEYKRGWDEKLFF. Written as DNA, the CDR3 is TGTGCCAGCAGTGAATATAAGAGGGGTTGGGATGAAAAACTGTTTTTT.

The rearrangement joins TRBV5-6 to TRBJ1-5; TRBD1 agrees at 9 bases. This CDR3 comprises 16 residues. V gave up 1 base and J gave up 7 bases; unmatched junction bases: 9. CDR1 and CDR2 from the germline V gene are SGHDT and YYEEEE. In nucleotides, the CDR3 is TGTGCCAGCAGCTTGTTTACAGGGGGCGTGGGGCAGCCCCAGCATTTT. Translation: CASSLFTGGVGQPQHF.

The CDR3: CASSPSMAKEGYTF. The CDR3 DNA is TGTGCCAGCAGTCCTTCGATGGCCAAAGAGGGCTACACCTTC. V is TRBV11-1 and J is TRBJ1-2; D unclear. Looked up from germline, CDR1 is SGHAT and CDR2 is FQDESV (reference sequence). The V end lost 6 bases, the J end lost 8 bases, and 19 bases lay between the germline ends. The length of the CDR3 is 14 residues.

The DNA for the CDR3 is TGTGCCAGCAGCCCCGGACTAGCGGACTGGGAGACCCAGTACTTC. Its translation is CASSPGLADWETQYF. This rearrangement joins TRBV5-5 to TRBJ2-5, with 10 nucleotides matching TRBD2. Germline CDR1 reads SGHKS; CDR2 reads YYEKEE (reference sequence). CDR3 length: 15 residues. V gave up 4 bases and J gave up 5 bases; unmatched junction bases: 8.

The V gene is TRBV4-1, the J gene TRBJ1-2, with D unresolved. Trimming took 1 base from V and 6 from J, leaving 12 bases between them. There are 14 residues in the CDR3. Germline-derived CDR1 and CDR2 are MGHRA and YSYEKL. CDR3 in amino acids: CASSQGMEGNGYTF. The DNA of the CDR3 is TGCGCCAGCAGCCAAGGTATGGAAGGGAATGGCTACACCTTC.

This chain uses TRBV11-3 with TRBJ2-7, with D possibly TRBD2 on 5 matching bases. The germline V and J ends were trimmed by 0 bases and 3 bases, with 18 bases remaining between them. Germline assignment: CDR1 SGHNT and CDR2 YENEEA. The CDR3 covers 17 residues. In DNA, the CDR3 is TGTGCCAGCAGCTTAGATCGGACCGGGAAGGGATACTACGAGCAGTACTTC. This codes for CASSLDRTGKGYYEQYF.

This sequence joins TRBV5-1 and TRBJ1-4; D not certain. The CDR3 is 16 residues long. The ends were cut back, 0 bases at V and 0 bases at J, with 9 bases in the middle. The germline gives CDR1 SGHRS, CDR2 YFSETQ. The CDR3 DNA follows: TGCGCCAGCAGCTTGGTTCCCCAGGCAACTAATGAAAAACTGTTTTTT. Translating gives CASSLVPQATNEKLFF.

CDR3 coding DNA: TGTGCCAGCAGCTCCTATGTCAGCCGCTCTGGAAACACCATATATTTT. Its protein is CASSSYVSRSGNTIYF. This chain uses TRBV7-9 with TRBJ1-3; D gene uncertain. The germline V and J ends were trimmed by 4 bases and 0 bases, with 13 bases remaining between them. The CDR3 has 16 amino acids. Germline-derived CDR1 and CDR2 are SEHNR and FQNEAQ (reference sequence).

The V call is TRBV6-6, the J call TRBJ2-1; 8 positions match TRBD2. The CDR3 has 16 amino acids. The V and J ends lost 5 bases and 5 bases, in that order; junction bases with no gene match: 11. Per germline, CDR1 MNHNY and CDR2 SVGAGI (reference sequence). CDR3 sequence (DNA): TGTGCCAGCAGTCCCCCGGGACTAGGGTCAAACAATGAGCAGTTCTTC. This gives the protein CASSPPGLGSNNEQFF.

This chain links TRBV7-5 with TRBJ2-7; the table assigns TRBD2, which was not confirmed against the DNA. TRBV7-5 is a listed pseudogene. The CDR3 spans 16 residues. CDR3 residues: CARSPTESRTHLEQYF. DNA for the CDR3: TGTGCCAGAAGCCCTACGGAGAGCCGAACCCACCTGGAGCAGTACTTC.

The genes are TRBV15 and TRBJ2-3; TRBD2 aligns across 12 bases. The CDR3 sequence is 16 residues long. J gave up 5 bases and V 0 bases, and 3 bases lay outside the gene matches. Germline V gives CDR1 LNHNV, CDR2 YYDKDF (reference sequence). The CDR3 region has the DNA TGTGCCACCAGCAGAGATCTAGCGGGAGGGGGAGATACGCAGTATTTT. Translation: CATSRDLAGGGDTQYF.

This chain connects TRBV5-6 to TRBJ2-5; D may be TRBD2 (5 bases). The CDR3 has 13 residues. V was shortened by 7 bases and J by 5 bases, with 15 bases between the two germline ends. Per the germline V gene, CDR1 is SGHDT and CDR2 is YYEEEE. The CDR3 bases are TGTGCCAGCTATAGCGTCGCCGTGGAGACCCAGTACTTC. This codes for CASYSVAVETQYF. The whole variable domain, filled in from reference TRBV5-6 and TRBJ2-5, reads DAGVTQSPTHLIKTRGQQVTLRCSPKSGHDTVSWYQQALGQGPQFIFQYYEEEERQRGNFPDRFSGHQFPNYSSELNVNALLLGDSALYLCASYSVAVETQYFGPGTRLLVL.

The V gene is TRBV5-5, the J gene TRBJ1-5, with TRBD1 matching 9 bases. Germline trimming cut 4 bases from V and 1 base from J; bases unmatched to any gene: 3. This CDR3 is built from 15 residues. The germline CDR1 and CDR2 sequences are SGHKS and YYEKEE (reference sequence). The CDR3 spells CASSMGQGSNQPQHF. In DNA form, the CDR3 reads TGTGCCAGCAGCATGGGACAGGGCAGCAATCAGCCCCAGCATTTT.

The chain carries TRBV6-1 and TRBJ2-3, with D unclear. The CDR3 runs 14 residues. V was cut by 8 bases and J by 6 bases, with 18 bases left in between. Germline assignment: CDR1 MNHNS and CDR2 SASEGT. CDR3 sequence: CASGWGSSPDTQYF. The CDR3 bases are TGTGCCAGCGGATGGGGAAGTTCTCCGGATACGCAGTATTTT.

The rearrangement uses TRBV4-1 and TRBJ2-1, with D maybe TRBD2 (6 bases). V shed 3 bases and J shed 4 bases, with 19 bases lying between them. There are 17 residues in the CDR3. Germline values: CDR1 MGHRA, CDR2 YSYEKL. CDR3 in DNA: TGCGCCAGCAGCCAGGGTAGGTGGCGGGATCTTTACAATGAGCAGTTCTTC. It translates to CASSQGRWRDLYNEQFF.

The rearrangement joins TRBV5-4 to TRBJ2-5, with no clear D. Trimming stripped 5 bases from V and 3 bases from J, with 5 bases between. The germline CDR1 and CDR2 sequences are SGHNT and YYREEE (reference sequence). The CDR3 runs 11 residues. The CDR3 here is CASSYEETQYF. The DNA of the CDR3 is TGTGCCAGCAGTTACGAAGAGACCCAGTACTTC.

The V and J genes are TRBV6-1 and TRBJ1-3; maybe TRBD1 (6 bases). This CDR3 comprises 18 residues. CDR1 is MNHNS and CDR2 is SASEGT in the germline V gene. V lost 3 bases to trimming and J lost 0 bases, with 18 bases between them. CDR3 loop: CASSDSRSAGASGNTIYF. DNA of the CDR3: TGTGCCAGCAGTGACAGTCGATCGGCAGGGGCCTCTGGAAACACCATATATTTT.

This clone was found once. The rearrangement uses TRBV30 and TRBJ1-1; D ambiguous. Per germline, CDR1 GTSNPN and CDR2 SVGIG (reference sequence). This CDR3 contains 15 residues. V lost 2 bases and J lost 1, with 14 bases in between. The CDR3 region has the DNA TGTGCCTGGAGTCGATCGACCTCGACGAACACTGAAGCTTTCTTT. Protein: CAWSRSTSTNTEAFF.

The V call is TRBV27, the J call TRBJ2-1; 8 positions match TRBD2. The CDR3 totals 16 residues. V was pared by 4 bases and J by 0 bases, with 5 bases of the junction left unmatched. Germline CDR1 and CDR2: MNHEY and SMNVEV (reference sequence). Here the CDR3 DNA reads TGTGCCAGCAGTTCACTAAGCGGGAGCTCCTACAATGAGCAGTTCTTC. Its translation is CASSSLSGSSYNEQFF.

CDR3: CATSRPDRGQNYGYTF. CDR3 sequence (DNA): TGTGCCACCAGCAGACCCGACAGGGGGCAAAACTATGGCTACACCTTC. The chain links TRBV15 to TRBJ1-2; 10 nucleotides agree with TRBD1. The CDR3 totals 16 residues. V dropped 2 bases and J dropped 2; count of bases not matched to a gene: 5. From germline, CDR1 is LNHNV and CDR2 YYDKDF (reference sequence).